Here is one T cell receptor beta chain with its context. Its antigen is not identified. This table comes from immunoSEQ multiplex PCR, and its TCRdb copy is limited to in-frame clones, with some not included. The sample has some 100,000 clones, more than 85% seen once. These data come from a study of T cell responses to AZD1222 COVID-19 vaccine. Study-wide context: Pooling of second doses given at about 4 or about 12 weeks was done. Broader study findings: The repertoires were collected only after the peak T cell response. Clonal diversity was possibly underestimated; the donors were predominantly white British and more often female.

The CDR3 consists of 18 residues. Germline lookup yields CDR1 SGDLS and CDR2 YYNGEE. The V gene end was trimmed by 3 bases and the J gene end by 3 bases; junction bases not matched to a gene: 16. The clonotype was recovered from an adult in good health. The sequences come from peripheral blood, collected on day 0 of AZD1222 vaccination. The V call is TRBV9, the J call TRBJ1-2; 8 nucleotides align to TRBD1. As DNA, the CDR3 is TGTGCCAGCAGCGCCCCCCGCGGACAGGGCCTTTCCCACTATGGCTACACCTTC. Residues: CASSAPRGQGLSHYGYTF.